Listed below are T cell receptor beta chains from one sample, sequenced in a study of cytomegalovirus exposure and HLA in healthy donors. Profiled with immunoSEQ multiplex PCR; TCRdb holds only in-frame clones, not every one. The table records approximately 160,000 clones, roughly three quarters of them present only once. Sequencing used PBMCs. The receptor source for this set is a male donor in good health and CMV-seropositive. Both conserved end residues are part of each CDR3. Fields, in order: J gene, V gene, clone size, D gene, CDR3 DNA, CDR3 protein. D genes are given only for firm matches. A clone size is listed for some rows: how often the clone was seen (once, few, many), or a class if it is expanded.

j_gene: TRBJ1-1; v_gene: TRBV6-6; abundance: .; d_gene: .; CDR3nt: TGTGCCAGCAGTCCTAACCCGGGGGGGAACACTGAAGCTTTCTTT; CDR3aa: CASSPNPGGNTEAFF
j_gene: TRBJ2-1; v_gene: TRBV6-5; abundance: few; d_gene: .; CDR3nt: TGTGCCAGCAGTTACCGCGATGAGCAGTTCTTC; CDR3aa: CASSYRDEQFF
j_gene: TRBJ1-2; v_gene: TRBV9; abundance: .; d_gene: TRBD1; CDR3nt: TGTGCCAGCAGCCCCCGACAGGGCAACTATGGCTACACCTTC; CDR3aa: CASSPRQGNYGYTF
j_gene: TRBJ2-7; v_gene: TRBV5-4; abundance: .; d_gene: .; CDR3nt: TGTGCCAGCAGCTTGGATGGAGACTACGAGCAGTACTTC; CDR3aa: CASSLDGDYEQYF
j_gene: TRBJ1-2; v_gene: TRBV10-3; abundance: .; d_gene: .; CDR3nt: TGTGCCATCAGTGAAGGGGTCGGCTCATCGGGTGGCTACACCTTC; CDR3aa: CAISEGVGSSGGYTF
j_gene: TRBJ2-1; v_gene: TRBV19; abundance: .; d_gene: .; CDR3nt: TGTGCCAGTAGTATAGGAGGGGGTGTGTTCTTC; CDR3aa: CASSIGGGVFF
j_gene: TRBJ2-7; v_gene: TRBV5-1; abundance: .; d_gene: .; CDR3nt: TGCGCCAGCAGCTCCGAGCTAGGTCTCCGCGAGCAGTACTTC; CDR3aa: CASSSELGLREQYF
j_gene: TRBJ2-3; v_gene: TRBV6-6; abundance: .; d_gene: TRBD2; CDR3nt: TGTGCCAGCAGCGGGACTACCTTAGATACGCAGTATTTT; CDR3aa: CASSGTTLDTQYF
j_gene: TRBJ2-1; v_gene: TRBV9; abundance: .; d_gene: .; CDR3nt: .; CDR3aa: CASSVGQGSEGGSFF
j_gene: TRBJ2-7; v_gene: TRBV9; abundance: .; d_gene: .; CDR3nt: TGTGCCAGCAGCTTAACGGGTGGATTGGACGAGCAGTACTTC; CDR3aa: CASSLTGGLDEQYF
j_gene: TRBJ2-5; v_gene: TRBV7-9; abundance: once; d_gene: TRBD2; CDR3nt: TGTGCCAGCAGCGTCACGACTAGCGGGAGACAAGAGACCCAGTACTTC; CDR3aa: CASSVTTSGRQETQYF
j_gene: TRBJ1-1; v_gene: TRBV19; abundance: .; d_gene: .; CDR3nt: TGTGCCAGTAGTATTGGACAAACCGGAGGGGTCACTGAAGCTTTCTTT; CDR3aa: CASSIGQTGGVTEAFF
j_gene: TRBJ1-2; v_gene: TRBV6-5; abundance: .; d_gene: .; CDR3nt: TGTGCCAGCAGTTACTCGGGAGGGGCCGGGTATGGCTACACCTTC; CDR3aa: CASSYSGGAGYGYTF
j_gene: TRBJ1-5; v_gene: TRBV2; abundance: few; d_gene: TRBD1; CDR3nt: TGTGCCAGCAGCCGCACGCCGACAGGGGGGCAGCCCCAGCATTTT; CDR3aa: CASSRTPTGGQPQHF
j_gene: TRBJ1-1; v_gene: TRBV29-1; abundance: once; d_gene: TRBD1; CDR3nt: TGCAGCGTTGTAATAGGGACAGGGCGCCCTGAAGCTTTCTTT; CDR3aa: CSVVIGTGRPEAFF
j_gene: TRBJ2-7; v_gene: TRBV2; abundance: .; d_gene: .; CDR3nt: TGTGCCAGCAGTGACCAAGGACGGGGAACGGGGTACGAGCAGTACTTC; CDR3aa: CASSDQGRGTGYEQYF
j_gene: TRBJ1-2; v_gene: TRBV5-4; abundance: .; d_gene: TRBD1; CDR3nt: TGTGCCAGCAGCTTGGCAATGGGACAGGGGGCAGGTGGCTACACCTTC; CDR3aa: CASSLAMGQGAGGYTF
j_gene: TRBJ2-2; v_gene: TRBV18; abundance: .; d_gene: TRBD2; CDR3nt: TGTGCCAGCTCACGGGGCGGGGGAGAGAACACCGGGGAGCTGTTTTTT; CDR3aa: CASSRGGGENTGELFF
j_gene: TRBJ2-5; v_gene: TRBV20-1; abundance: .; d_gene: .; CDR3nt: TGCAGTGCTAGCACCAGAGAGACCCAGTACTTC; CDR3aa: CSASTRETQYF
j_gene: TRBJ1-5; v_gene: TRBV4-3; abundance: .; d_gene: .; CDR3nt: TGCGCCAGCAGCCAAGAGGGGGGGGGTAAGCCCCAGCATTTT; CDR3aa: CASSQEGGGKPQHF
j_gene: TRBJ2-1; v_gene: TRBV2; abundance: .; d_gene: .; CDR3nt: TGTGCCAGCAGTGAGATACTCGAGCAGTTCTTC; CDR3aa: CASSEILEQFF
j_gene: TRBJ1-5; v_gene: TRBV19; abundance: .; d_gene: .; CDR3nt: TGTGCCAGTAAAAAGCAGGGAAGAGGGGGTGAGCCCCAGCATTTT; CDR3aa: CASKKQGRGGEPQHF
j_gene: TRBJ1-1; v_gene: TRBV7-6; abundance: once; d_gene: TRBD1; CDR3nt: TGTGCCAGCAGCTTGGGACAGGGGAGGGCTTTCTTT; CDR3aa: CASSLGQGRAFF
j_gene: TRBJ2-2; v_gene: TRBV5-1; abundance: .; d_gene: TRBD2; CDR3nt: TGCGCCAGCAGTATTAGCGGGGGGCCCGGGGAGCTGTTTTTT; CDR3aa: CASSISGGPGELFF
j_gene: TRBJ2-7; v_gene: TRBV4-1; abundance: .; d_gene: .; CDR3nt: TGCGCCAGCAGCCAAGCCGTGGCATACGAGCAGTACTTC; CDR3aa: CASSQAVAYEQYF
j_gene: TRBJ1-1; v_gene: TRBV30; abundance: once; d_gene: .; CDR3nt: TGTGCCTGGGGACAGAGCACTGAAGCTTTCTTT; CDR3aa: CAWGQSTEAFF
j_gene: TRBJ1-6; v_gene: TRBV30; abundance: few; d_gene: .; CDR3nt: TGTGCCACCGTGCTAGTGGATTCACCCCTCCACTTT; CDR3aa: CATVLVDSPLHF
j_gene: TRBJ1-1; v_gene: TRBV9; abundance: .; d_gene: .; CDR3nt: TGTGCCAGCAGCGCCCCCGAACGGGGGGACACTGAAGCTTTCTTT; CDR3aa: CASSAPERGDTEAFF
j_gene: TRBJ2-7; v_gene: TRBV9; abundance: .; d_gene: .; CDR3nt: TGTGCCAGCAGCGTAGTAGCAGGGTACGAGCAGTACTTC; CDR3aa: CASSVVAGYEQYF
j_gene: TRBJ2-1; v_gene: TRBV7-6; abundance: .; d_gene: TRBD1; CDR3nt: TGTGCCAGCAGCCTACAGGGGGTCTACAATGAGCAGTTCTTC; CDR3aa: CASSLQGVYNEQFF
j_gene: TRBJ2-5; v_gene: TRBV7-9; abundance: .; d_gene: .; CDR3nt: TGTGCCAGCAGCTCTCCCCCGGAGAAAGAGACCCAGTACTTC; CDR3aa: CASSSPPEKETQYF
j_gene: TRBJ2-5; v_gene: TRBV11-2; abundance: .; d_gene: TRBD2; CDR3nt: TGTGCCAGCAGTCCAGCGGGGGGGCCGGGAGAGACCCAGTACTTC; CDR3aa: CASSPAGGPGETQYF
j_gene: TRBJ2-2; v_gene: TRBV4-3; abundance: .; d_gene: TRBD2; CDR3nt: TGCGCCAGCAGCCAAGTAACAGCGGGGGGCTTCGGGGAGCTGTTTTTT; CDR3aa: CASSQVTAGGFGELFF
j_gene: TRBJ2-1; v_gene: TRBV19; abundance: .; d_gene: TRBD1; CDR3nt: TGTGCCAGTAGTATAGCCCCGGGACAGGGCGATGAGCAGTTCTTC; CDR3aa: CASSIAPGQGDEQFF
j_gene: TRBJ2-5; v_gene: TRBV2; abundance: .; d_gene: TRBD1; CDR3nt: TGTGCCAGCAGTGACCCCGGGACAGGAGAAGAGACCCAGTACTTC; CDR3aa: CASSDPGTGEETQYF
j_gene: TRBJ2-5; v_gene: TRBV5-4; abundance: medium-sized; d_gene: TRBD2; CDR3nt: TGTGCCAGCGGGGAGCAGGGAGGGAAGACCCAGTACTTC; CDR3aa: CASGEQGGKTQYF
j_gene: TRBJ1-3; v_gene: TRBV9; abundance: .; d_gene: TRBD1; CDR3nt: TGTGCCAGCAGCGTAGGAGACAGGGGACCTGGAAACACCATATATTTT; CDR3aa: CASSVGDRGPGNTIYF
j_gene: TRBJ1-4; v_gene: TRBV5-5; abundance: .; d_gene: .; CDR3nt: TGTGCCAGCAGCCCCAACAGTGCAACTAATGAAAAACTGTTTTTT; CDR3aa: CASSPNSATNEKLFF
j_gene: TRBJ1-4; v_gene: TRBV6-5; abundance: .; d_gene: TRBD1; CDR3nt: TGTGCCAGCAGTTACGGAAGGTCAGGGGGCGGTGAAAAACTGTTTTTT; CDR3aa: CASSYGRSGGGEKLFF
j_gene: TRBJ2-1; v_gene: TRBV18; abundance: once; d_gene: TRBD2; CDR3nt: TGTGCCAGCTCACCAGCCGGGACTAGCGTGAGTGAGCAGTTCTTC; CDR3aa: CASSPAGTSVSEQFF
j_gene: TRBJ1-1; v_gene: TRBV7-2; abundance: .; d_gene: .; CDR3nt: TGTGCCAGCAGCCCACGGGAAGGGTCGAGGACTGAAGCTTTCTTT; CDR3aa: CASSPREGSRTEAFF
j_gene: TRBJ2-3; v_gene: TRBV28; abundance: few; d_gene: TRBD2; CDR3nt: TGTGCCAGCAGTTTTGAGGCTAGCGGGGATATAGATACGCAGTATTTT; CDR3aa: CASSFEASGDIDTQYF
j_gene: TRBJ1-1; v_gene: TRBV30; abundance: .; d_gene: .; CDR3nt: TGTGCCTTACTTCCGGAGGGGCTTTACACTGAAGCTTTCTTT; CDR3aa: CALLPEGLYTEAFF
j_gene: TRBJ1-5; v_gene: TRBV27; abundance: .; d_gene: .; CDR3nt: TGTGCCAGCAGTCCGAGACTGGTTAGCAATCAGCCCCAGCATTTT; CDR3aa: CASSPRLVSNQPQHF
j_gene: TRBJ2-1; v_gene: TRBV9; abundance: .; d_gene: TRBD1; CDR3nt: TGTGCCAGCAGCGTAGGGGACAGGGGGTTCTACAATGAGCAGTTCTTC; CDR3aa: CASSVGDRGFYNEQFF
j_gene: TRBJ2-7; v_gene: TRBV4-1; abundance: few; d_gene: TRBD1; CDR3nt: TGCGCCAGCAGCCAAAACAGGGGCTTCTCCTACGAGCAGTACTTC; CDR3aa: CASSQNRGFSYEQYF
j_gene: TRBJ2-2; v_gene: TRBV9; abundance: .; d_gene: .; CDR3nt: TGTGCCAGCAGCGTAGACCCTGACAGTAACACCGGGGAGCTGTTTTTT; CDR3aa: CASSVDPDSNTGELFF
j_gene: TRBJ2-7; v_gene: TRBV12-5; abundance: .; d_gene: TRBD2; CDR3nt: TGTGCTAGTGGTTCGGTCAGGACTAGCGTCGACGAGCAGTACTTC; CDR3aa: CASGSVRTSVDEQYF
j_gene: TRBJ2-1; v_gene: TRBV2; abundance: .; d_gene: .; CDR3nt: TGTGCCAGCAAGAGAGAAGAATCCTACAATGAGCAGTTCTTC; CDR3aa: CASKREESYNEQFF
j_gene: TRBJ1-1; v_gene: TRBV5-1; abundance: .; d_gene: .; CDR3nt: TGCGCCAGCAGCTGGGTGGGAGCTGAAGCTTTCTTT; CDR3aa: CASSWVGAEAFF
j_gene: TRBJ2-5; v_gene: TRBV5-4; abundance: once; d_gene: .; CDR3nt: TGTGCCAGCAGCCCCTTCTTAGCGGACTTGCAAGAGACCCAGTACTTC; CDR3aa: CASSPFLADLQETQYF
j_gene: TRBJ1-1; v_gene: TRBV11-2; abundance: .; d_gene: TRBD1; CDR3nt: TGTGCCAGCAGCTTAAGCGGGACAGGGGCCGGGAGCACTGAAGCTTTCTTT; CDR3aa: CASSLSGTGAGSTEAFF
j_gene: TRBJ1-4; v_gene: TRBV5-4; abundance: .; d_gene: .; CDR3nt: TGTGCCAGCAGCTTAAGGGGTGGGCGTGAAAAACTGTTTTTT; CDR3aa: CASSLRGGREKLFF
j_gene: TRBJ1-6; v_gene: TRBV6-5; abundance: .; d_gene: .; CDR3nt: TGTGCCAGCAGTTTTGAGAGCTCCTATAATTCACCCCTCCACTTT; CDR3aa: CASSFESSYNSPLHF